These 21 T cell receptor beta chains were all obtained from the same sample, sequenced in a study of shared clonotypes between healthy human individuals. Clones were sequenced by immunoSEQ multiplex PCR, and TCRdb holds only the in-frame ones, with some missing. The table lists 1.4 million to 1.5 million clones, roughly 97% of them singletons. Sequencing was performed on naive CD4+ T cells sorted from blood. Noted subset: CD45RA+ positively selected. Receptor source: a man aged 25-40 years in good health.

The genes are TRBV27 and TRBJ2-7; 10 nucleotides align to TRBD1. Germline V gene sequence: CDR1 MNHEY, CDR2 SMNVEV (reference sequence). V shed 5 bases and J 5 bases; nucleotides not matched to a gene: 6. This CDR3 has 14 residues. The CDR3 bases are TGTGCCAGCAGTCCCGGGACAGGGGTCCACGAGCAGTACTTC. Encoded protein: CASSPGTGVHEQYF.

The V gene is TRBV18, the J gene TRBJ2-2; TRBD2 agrees at 9 bases. The CDR3 contains 15 residues. The V segment lost 5 bases and the J segment 4 bases; nucleotides outside the gene matches: 5. In germline, CDR1 is KGHSH, CDR2 LQKENI. This CDR3 is CASSSGTSFTGELFF. For the CDR3, the DNA is TGTGCCAGCTCATCCGGGACTAGCTTCACCGGGGAGCTGTTTTTT.

The chain combines TRBV27 with TRBJ1-5, with 8 bases aligning to TRBD1. The CDR3 totals 17 residues. After removal of 5 bases from V and 2 bases from J, the junction contained 11 bases not matched to a gene. CDR1 is MNHEY and CDR2 is SMNVEV in the germline V gene (reference sequence). The CDR3 DNA is TGTGCCAGCAGTCCCTACACCTTCAGGGGGCGCAATCAGCCCCAGCATTTT. This codes for CASSPYTFRGRNQPQHF.

This chain uses TRBV19 with TRBJ2-7; 9 positions match TRBD2. This CDR3 is 15 amino acids long. CDR1 LNHDA and CDR2 SQIVND come from the germline V gene (reference sequence). The V and J ends lost 2 bases and 3 bases, in that order; junction bases with no gene match: 5. CDR3 sequence reads: CASSIKGLAVYEQYF. For the CDR3, the DNA is TGTGCCAGTAGTATAAAGGGACTAGCAGTCTACGAGCAGTACTTC.

The chain has TRBV7-3 and TRBJ2-1; tentative D call: TRBD2 (6 bases). V lost 6 bases and J lost 5, with 11 bases in between. Germline V gene sequence: CDR1 SGHTA, CDR2 FQGTGA. This CDR3 spans 13 amino acids. DNA for the CDR3: TGTGCCAGCAGTCCCCTAGCGCACAATGAGCAGTTCTTC. As protein: CASSPLAHNEQFF.

The chain joins TRBV6-1 to TRBJ2-5, with 9 positions matching TRBD1. Germline V CDR1 and CDR2: MNHNS, SASEGT. J lost 5 bases, V lost 6 bases, and 4 bases had no gene match. This CDR3 region has 13 residues. The CDR3 reads CASRVTGGETQYF. CDR3 DNA: TGTGCCAGCAGAGTGACAGGGGGTGAGACCCAGTACTTC.

The chain uses TRBV18 and TRBJ2-1; 7 positions agree with TRBD1. The CDR3 is 14 amino acids. Germline loops: CDR1 KGHSH, CDR2 LQKENI. Trimming cost V 4 bases and J 7 bases; bases outside gene matches: 7. CDR3 loop: CASSRDRVGNEQFF. The CDR3 DNA sequence: TGTGCCAGCTCACGAGACAGGGTTGGAAATGAGCAGTTCTTC.

The chain links TRBV5-1 to TRBJ1-5; D possibly corresponds to TRBD1 (5 bases). The germline gives CDR1 SGHRS, CDR2 YFSETQ. Trimming left V 5 bases short and J 1 base short, with 10 bases between. This CDR3 region has 14 residues. The CDR3 protein is CASRRDGSNQPQHF. In DNA, the CDR3 is TGCGCCAGCAGGCGGGACGGGAGCAATCAGCCCCAGCATTTT. The full variable domain, its missing parts supplied by reference TRBV5-1 and TRBJ1-5, is KAGVTQTPRYLIKTRGQQVTLSCSPISGHRSVSWYQQTPGQGLQFLFEYFSETQRNKGNFPGRFSGRQFSNSRSEMNVSTLELGDSALYLCASRRDGSNQPQHFGDGTRLSIL.

This sequence joins TRBV19 and TRBJ2-7; TRBD2 matches 13 bases. V lost 4 bases to trimming and J lost 5 bases; unmatched junction nucleotides: 8. Germline CDR1 reads LNHDA; CDR2 reads SQIVND (reference sequence). The length of the CDR3 is 16 residues. The DNA of the CDR3 is TGTGCCAGTAGTACTCCGACTAGCGGGAGGTCGGACGAGCAGTACTTC. This sequence encodes CASSTPTSGRSDEQYF.

The rearrangement links TRBV4-1 to TRBJ2-7; D possibly corresponds to TRBD2 (5 bases). Germline loops: CDR1 MGHRA, CDR2 YSYEKL. V gave up 3 bases and J gave up 2 bases, with 11 bases separating them. The CDR3 is 14 residues long. The CDR3 is CASSHGGRAYEQYF. CDR3 bases: TGCGCCAGCAGCCATGGAGGAAGGGCCTACGAGCAGTACTTC.

The chain links TRBV7-2 to TRBJ2-7; 7 positions agree with TRBD1. CDR3 length: 16 residues. The germline gives CDR1 SGHTA, CDR2 FQGNSA. J gave up 4 bases and V 4 bases, and 13 bases lay outside the gene matches. This CDR3 is CASSSSRGGNGYEQYF. The CDR3 DNA reads TGTGCCAGCAGCTCCTCTCGAGGGGGCAATGGATACGAGCAGTACTTC.

The chain links TRBV7-8 to TRBJ2-7; D is perhaps TRBD1 (6 bases). There are 17 residues in the CDR3. CDR1 and CDR2 from the germline V gene are SGHVS and FQNEAQ. Trimming took 4 bases from V and 3 from J, leaving 22 bases between them. The CDR3: CASSSRTLGASHYEQYF. CDR3 bases: TGTGCCAGCAGCTCCAGAACCCTGGGGGCCTCCCACTACGAGCAGTACTTC.

The chain uses TRBV6-6 and TRBJ2-5; no clear D gene. The CDR3 has 13 residues. The germline V gene encodes CDR1 MNHNY and CDR2 SVGAGI (reference sequence). Deletions cut 11 bases from V and 0 bases from J, with 13 bases between. This CDR3 is CAGKSPYQETQYF. The DNA for the CDR3 is TGTGCCGGAAAAAGCCCGTACCAAGAGACCCAGTACTTC.

The chain is built from TRBV19 and TRBJ2-6; 12 nucleotides line up with TRBD2. The germline gives CDR1 LNHDA, CDR2 SQIVND (reference sequence). The CDR3 runs 19 residues. V shed 4 bases and J 2 bases; nucleotides not matched to a gene: 9. DNA of the CDR3: TGTGCCAGTAGTAGAAAGACTAGCGGGAGAACTACTGGGGCCAACGTCCTGACTTTC. It is translated as CASSRKTSGRTTGANVLTF.

The V and J genes are TRBV28 and TRBJ1-4; D is undetermined. Trimming removed 6 bases from V and 8 bases from J, with 7 bases in between. The germline gives CDR1 MDHEN, CDR2 SYDVKM. The CDR3 runs to 11 residues. DNA for the CDR3: TGTGCCAGCAGAGAAAGGGAAAAACTGTTTTTT. Translating it yields CASREREKLFF.

The rearrangement uses TRBV5-8 and TRBJ1-5, with TRBD1 as a possible D gene (6 bases). Germline lookup yields CDR1 SGHTS and CDR2 YDEGEE. Deletions cut 5 bases from V and 0 bases from J, with 9 bases between. This CDR3 region has 14 residues. CDR3 DNA: TGTGCCAGCAGGCGCAGGGGTAGCAATCAGCCCCAGCATTTT. This translates into CASRRRGSNQPQHF.

The rearrangement uses TRBV28 and TRBJ2-1; 11 nucleotides line up with TRBD2. The CDR3 totals 17 residues. J lost 7 bases, V lost 5 bases, and 13 bases had no gene match. Germline-derived CDR1 and CDR2 are MDHEN and SYDVKM. CDR3 nucleotides: TGTGCCAGCAGTCCCATCAAAATAGCGGGAGGGCCAAATGAGCAGTTCTTC. It is translated as CASSPIKIAGGPNEQFF.

The chain joins TRBV25-1 to TRBJ2-3; D could derive from TRBD1 or TRBD2 (5 bases each). V was trimmed by 1 base and J by 8 bases, leaving 16 bases between them. The CDR3 is 15 amino acids. Germline V gene sequence: CDR1 MGHDK, CDR2 SYGVNS. CDR3 sequence: CASSESREFGGTQYF. For the CDR3, the DNA is TGTGCCAGCAGTGAATCCAGGGAGTTTGGGGGTACGCAGTATTTT.

This clone was observed a single time. This chain links TRBV5-1 with TRBJ2-7; TRBD1 aligns across 7 bases. The CDR3 contains 17 residues. J gave up 2 bases and V 4 bases, and 15 bases lay outside the gene matches. The germline gives CDR1 SGHRS, CDR2 YFSETQ. CDR3 sequence reads: CASSKSRDSFGAYEQYF. CDR3 in DNA: TGCGCCAGCAGCAAGTCCCGGGACAGTTTCGGGGCCTACGAGCAGTACTTC. The whole variable domain, filled in from reference TRBV5-1 and TRBJ2-7, reads KAGVTQTPRYLIKTRGQQVTLSCSPISGHRSVSWYQQTPGQGLQFLFEYFSETQRNKGNFPGRFSGRQFSNSRSEMNVSTLELGDSALYLCASSKSRDSFGAYEQYFGPGTRLTVT.

Concerning this clone itself: Distinct nucleotide sequences in the sample also encode this CDR3. The chain is built from TRBV18 and TRBJ2-1; D is perhaps TRBD2 (5 bases). CDR3 length: 15 amino acids. Germline-derived CDR1 and CDR2 are KGHSH and LQKENI. Trimming took off 2 bases at V and 1 base at J, with 9 bases between the two ends. CDR3 amino acids: CASSPGSGSYNEQFF. In DNA, the CDR3 is TGTGCCAGCTCACCAGGGAGTGGGTCCTACAATGAGCAGTTCTTC.

The gene calls are TRBV2 and TRBJ2-5; D not resolved. Germline CDR1 is SNHLY and CDR2 is FYNNEI. The CDR3 has 12 amino acids. The V gene lost 6 bases and the J gene lost 2 bases, with 7 bases spanning the gap. The CDR3 DNA sequence: TGTGCCAGCAGCTTGTTACAAGAGACCCAGTACTTC. This encodes CASSLLQETQYF.